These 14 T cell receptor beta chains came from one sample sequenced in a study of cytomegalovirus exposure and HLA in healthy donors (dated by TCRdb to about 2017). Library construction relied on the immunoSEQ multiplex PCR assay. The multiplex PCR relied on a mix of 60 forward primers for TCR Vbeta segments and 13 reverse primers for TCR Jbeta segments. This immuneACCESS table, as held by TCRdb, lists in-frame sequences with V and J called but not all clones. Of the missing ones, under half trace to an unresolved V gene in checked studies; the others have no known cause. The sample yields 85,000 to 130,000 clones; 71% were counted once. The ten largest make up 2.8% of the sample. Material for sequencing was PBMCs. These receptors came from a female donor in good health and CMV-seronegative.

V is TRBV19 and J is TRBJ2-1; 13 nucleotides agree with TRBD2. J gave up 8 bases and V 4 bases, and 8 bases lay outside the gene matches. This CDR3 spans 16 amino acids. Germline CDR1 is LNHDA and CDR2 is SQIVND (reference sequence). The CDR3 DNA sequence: TGTGCCAGTAGTACTTCCTCGGGACTAGCGGGACATGAGCAGTTCTTC. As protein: CASSTSSGLAGHEQFF.

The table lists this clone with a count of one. The CDR3 spells CASSPAPQDYGYTF. DNA of the CDR3: TGTGCCAGCAGCCCGGCCCCCCAGGACTATGGCTACACCTTC. The V and J genes are TRBV7-2 and TRBJ1-2; no clear D gene. The V and J ends lost 5 bases and 3 bases respectively, with 13 bases between them. The CDR3 runs to 14 residues. CDR1 and CDR2 (germline): SGHTA, FQGNSA. The full variable domain, completed using reference TRBV7-2 and TRBJ1-2, is GAGVSQSPSNKVTEKGKDVELRCDPISGHTALYWYRQSLGQGLEFLIYFQGNSAPDKSGLPSDRFSAERTGGSVSTLTIQRTQQEDSAVYLCASSPAPQDYGYTFGSGTRLTVV.

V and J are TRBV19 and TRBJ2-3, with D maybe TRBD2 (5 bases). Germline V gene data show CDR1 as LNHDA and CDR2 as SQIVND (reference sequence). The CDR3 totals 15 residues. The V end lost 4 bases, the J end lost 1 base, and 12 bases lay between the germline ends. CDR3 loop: CASSTASGRTDTQYF. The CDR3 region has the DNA TGTGCCAGTAGTACAGCGAGCGGCCGCACAGATACGCAGTATTTT. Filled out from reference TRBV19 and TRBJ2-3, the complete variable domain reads DGGITQSPKYLFRKEGQNVTLSCEQNLNHDAMYWYRQDPGQGLRLIYYSQIVNDFQKGDIAEGYSVSREKKESFPLTVTSAQKNPTAFYLCASSTASGRTDTQYFGPGTRLTVL.

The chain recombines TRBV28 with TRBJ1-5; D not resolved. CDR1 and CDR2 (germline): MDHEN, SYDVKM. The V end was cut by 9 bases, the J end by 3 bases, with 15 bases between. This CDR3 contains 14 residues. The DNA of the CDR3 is TGTGCCAGTACCCTAGAAGTGATCAATCAGCCCCAGCATTTT. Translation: CASTLEVINQPQHF.

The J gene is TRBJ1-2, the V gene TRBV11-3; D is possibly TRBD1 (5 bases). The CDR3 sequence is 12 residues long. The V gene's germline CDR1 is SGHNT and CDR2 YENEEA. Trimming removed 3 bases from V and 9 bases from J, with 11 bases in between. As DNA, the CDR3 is TGTGCCAGCAGCTTTTACAAGGGGAGCTACACCTTC. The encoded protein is CASSFYKGSYTF. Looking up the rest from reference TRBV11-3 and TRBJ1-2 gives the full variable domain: EAGVVQSPRYKIIEKKQPVAFWCNPISGHNTLYWYLQNLGQGPELLIRYENEEAVDDSQLPKDRFSAERLKGVDSTLKIQPAELGDSAVYLCASSFYKGSYTFGSGTRLTVV.

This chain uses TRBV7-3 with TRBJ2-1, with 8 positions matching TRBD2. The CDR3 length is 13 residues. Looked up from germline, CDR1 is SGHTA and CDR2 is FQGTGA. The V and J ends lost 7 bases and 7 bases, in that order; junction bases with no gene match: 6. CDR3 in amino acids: CASKAGVSNEQFF. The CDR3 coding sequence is TGTGCCAGCAAAGCGGGAGTGTCAAATGAGCAGTTCTTC.

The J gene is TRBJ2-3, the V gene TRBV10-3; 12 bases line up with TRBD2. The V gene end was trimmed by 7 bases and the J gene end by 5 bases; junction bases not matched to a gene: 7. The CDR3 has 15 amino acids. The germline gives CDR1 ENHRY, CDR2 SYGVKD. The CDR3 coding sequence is TGTGCCATCAAATCTAGCGGGAGGGCAGAAGATACGCAGTATTTT. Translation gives CAIKSSGRAEDTQYF.

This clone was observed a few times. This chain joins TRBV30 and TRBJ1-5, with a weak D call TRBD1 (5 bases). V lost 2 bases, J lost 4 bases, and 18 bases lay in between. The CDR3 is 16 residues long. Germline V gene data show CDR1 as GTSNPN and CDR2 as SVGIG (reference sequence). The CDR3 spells CAWSWGGSRRNQPQHF. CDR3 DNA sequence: TGTGCCTGGAGTTGGGGCGGGAGCAGGAGAAATCAGCCCCAGCATTTT.

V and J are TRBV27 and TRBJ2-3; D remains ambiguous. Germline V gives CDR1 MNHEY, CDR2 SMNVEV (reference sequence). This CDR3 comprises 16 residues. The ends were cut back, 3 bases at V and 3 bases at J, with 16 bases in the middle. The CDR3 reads CASSFLGFSSTDTQYF. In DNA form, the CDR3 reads TGTGCCAGCAGTTTTTTGGGCTTCTCCTCGACAGATACGCAGTATTTT.

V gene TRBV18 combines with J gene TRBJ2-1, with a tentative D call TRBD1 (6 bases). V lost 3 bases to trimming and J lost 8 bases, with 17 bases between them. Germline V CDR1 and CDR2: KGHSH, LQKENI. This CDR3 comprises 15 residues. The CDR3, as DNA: TGTGCCAGCTCACCGGGACAAACTCATCCCCATGAGCAGTTCTTC. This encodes CASSPGQTHPHEQFF.

DNA of the CDR3: TGTGCCAGCAGGACAGGGGGTGGAGGTCAGCCCCAGCATTTT. As protein: CASRTGGGGQPQHF. The rearrangement joins TRBV6-1 to TRBJ1-5, with TRBD1 matching over 9 bases. Germline V gene lookup returns CDR1 MNHNS and CDR2 SASEGT. The CDR3 runs 14 residues. V dropped 6 bases and J dropped 6; count of bases not matched to a gene: 6.

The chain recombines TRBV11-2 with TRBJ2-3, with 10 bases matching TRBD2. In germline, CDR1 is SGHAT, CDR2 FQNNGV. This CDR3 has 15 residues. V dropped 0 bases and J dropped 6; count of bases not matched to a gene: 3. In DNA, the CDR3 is TGTGCCAGCAGCTTAGACCTAGCGGGAGTTGATACGCAGTATTTT. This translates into CASSLDLAGVDTQYF.

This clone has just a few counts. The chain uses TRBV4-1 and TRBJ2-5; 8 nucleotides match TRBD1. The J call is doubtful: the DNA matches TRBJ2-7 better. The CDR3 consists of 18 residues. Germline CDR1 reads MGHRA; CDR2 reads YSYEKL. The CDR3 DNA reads TGCGCCAGCAGCCAAGCGGCGCCAACCGGGACAGGAACCTACGAGCAGTACTTC. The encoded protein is CASSQAAPTGTGTYEQYF.

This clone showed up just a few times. The CDR3 here is CASSIPDRYTEAFF. Written as DNA, the CDR3 is TGTGCCAGTAGTATACCCGACAGATACACTGAAGCTTTCTTT. This chain joins TRBV19 and TRBJ1-1, with D perhaps matching TRBD1 (5 bases). Germline values: CDR1 LNHDA, CDR2 SQIVND (reference sequence). The CDR3 sequence is 14 residues long. Between the trimmed V and J ends, which lost 2 bases and 3 bases, there was a span of 10 bases. Based on the CDR3 plus reference TRBV19 and TRBJ1-1, the full variable domain is DGGITQSPKYLFRKEGQNVTLSCEQNLNHDAMYWYRQDPGQGLRLIYYSQIVNDFQKGDIAEGYSVSREKKESFPLTVTSAQKNPTAFYLCASSIPDRYTEAFFGQGTRLTVV.